This T cell receptor (beta chain) was recorded in a study of cytomegalovirus exposure and HLA in healthy donors listed by TCRdb under 2017. General notes on the study: In an earlier analysis of 587 of the donors, 276 Gb of sequence data and some 100 million unique TCR beta sequences from about 190 million T cells were reported. An early release that covered some 640 HLA-typed donors contained about 300 gigabases of sequencing data and around 85 million unique TCR sequences. Of the roughly 410 genotyped donors, more than 75% were placed in the genetic ancestry cluster associated with self-reported Caucasian donors. The aim of the study was to test whether cataloging public T cell receptors could identify signatures of past pathogen exposure. The T cell repertoires of around 730 subjects were profiled by immunosequencing and related to cytomegalovirus serostatus. A separate validation cohort of 100 to 150 different subjects was used in addition to the roughly 700-subject first cohort. To predict cytomegalovirus infection status, the study combined high-throughput TCR immunosequencing, statistical association of individual TCRs with disease status, and machine learning. In a later analysis, previously published TCR beta repertoires from 500 to 750 donors were re-analyzed and high-resolution HLA genotyping was added so that TCR occurrence patterns could be studied. Rather than drawing on any new phenotypic data, the later analysis identified candidate immune exposures from TCR beta sequences and the way those sequences occurred across donors. To decide whether each TCR beta V gene segment behaved as functional or pseudogenic, an earlier analysis of fewer than 750 of the donors relied on high-throughput TCR beta sequencing. Alongside the repertoire data, information on donor age, sex, ethnicity and CMV serostatus was compiled. Genome-wide SNP genotypes for about 65% of the 666 donors were used in a later genetic analysis, which treated that subset as a discovery cohort. All discovery cohort repertoires had been generated on a single sequencing platform. Both class I and class II loci were covered by HLA typing, at four-digit resolution. Typing coverage differed by locus: A, B, C, DRB1 and DQB1 were typed in roughly 620-640 donors, DQA1 in approximately 520, DPA1 in roughly 590, and DPB1 in just under 490. Because of strong linkage in the cohort, roughly five DR-DQ haplotypes were treated as single units for association and clustering. Among 398 genotyped donors of the cohort, an average of roughly 240,000 unique TCR beta nucleotide sequences were sequenced per donor, about a sixth of them non-productive.

What the work shows at the level of the full study, not this receptor alone: A group of highly shared sequence variants was considered likely to be a technical artifact of the sequencing pipeline. In a later analysis, TCR association rates were found to vary across HLA loci, with the most associated TCRs seen for DRB1 alleles and the fewest for HLA-C alleles. A later analysis reported that several top co-occurrence clusters appeared linked to parvovirus B19, influenza, CMV and Epstein-Barr virus. Because the 87-base-pair reads could not distinguish some IMGT-functional V segments, including TRBV6-2 and TRBV6-3, those segments were excluded. Most CMV-associated TCR beta chains appeared to be HLA-restricted in a later analysis, and the HLA associations seemed to be driven largely by CMV exposure. In a later analysis, 16,951 TCR beta sequences were associated with specific HLA alleles at a false discovery rate of 0.05. Most TCR sequences were observed very rarely across donors, whereas some public TCRs were present in many individuals. Because counts were too low, under 20 rarely observed V segments, including chromosome 9 orphons, were left out of the earlier analysis of 500 to 750 of the donors. It was suggested by the authors that the approach could potentially be generalized to other disease states and immunological phenotypes. A further reported finding was that TCR beta sequences accurately predicted the HLA-A and HLA-B alleles for most subjects in the first cohort. Because some donors lacked HLA typing at each locus, the association tests relied only on the typed subset. Cytomegalovirus status was reported to be diagnosed by the classifier with high specificity and sensitivity in both the original and validation cohorts. In a later analysis, HLA-associated TCR beta chains showed more clonal expansion and lower generation probabilities than non-associated chains that were equally common. A total of fewer than 200 TCR beta chains were listed by the study as associated with cytomegalovirus. A later genetic analysis reported fewer N-insertions in productive TCRs among donors in an Asian-associated ancestry cluster than the roughly 700-donor mean. In an earlier analysis of around 500 of the donors, most TCR beta V segments appeared in productive rearrangements about 87% or about 30% of the time, broadly matching IMGT annotations. A later genetic analysis associated a missense DCLRE1C variant with V-gene and J-gene trimming of TCR beta chains, and an independent cohort replicated the association. In vitro tests confirmed that a few of the cytomegalovirus-associated TCR beta chains recognize cytomegalovirus antigens. When HLA alleles, especially DR and DQ, strongly co-occurred, attributing TCR associations to individual alleles was difficult. Linkage disequilibrium might explain the correlated functional status among segregating V segments, but an unknown experimental factor could not be ruled out. Immune exposure information for the cohort was limited to CMV serostatus. In this cohort, only TCR beta chains were sequenced, and detectable features were limited by the absence of alpha or paired-chain data. The presence/absence analyses assumed that sequencing depth was roughly uniform across donors, and that assumption may not be true.

The library was made by the immunoSEQ multiplex PCR assay. A mixture of 60 forward primers for TCR Vbeta segments and 13 reverse primers for TCR Jbeta segments was used in the multiplex PCR. The CDR3 region of rearranged TCR beta genes was amplified from genomic DNA with a multiplex PCR assay. On the Illumina HiSeq System, the amplified TCR beta libraries were sequenced as 87-base-pair reads. In the paper's pipeline: A later analysis tallied roughly 76 million unique TCR beta chains across the 700 or so repertoires, and approximately 12 million of those chains were shared by two or more donors. Raw reads were error-corrected and collapsed into unique sequences by a nearest-neighbor algorithm in which closely related sequences were merged to remove PCR and sequencing errors. To assign V, D and J gene segments, CDR3 sequences were aligned to IMGT reference sequences. For a sequence to be retained, a match of at least six nucleotides to both a V gene segment and a J gene segment was required. Rearrangements were called productive when the CDR3 lacked stop codons and stayed in frame with V and J; all others were non-productive. CDR3 was defined by IMGT convention, running from the second conserved V-encoded cysteine to the conserved J-encoded phenylalanine. Sequences without an unambiguous match to a single V gene segment were excluded from the earlier analysis of over 500 of the donors. In an earlier analysis of approximately 590 of the donors, V segments were called functional above 56.7% productive rearrangements and were called segregating when the between-donor standard deviation exceeded 5%. To diagnose cytomegalovirus status from the catalog of TCR beta chain sequences, a statistical classification framework was built. In a later analysis, TCR nucleotide sequences were compared against IMGT/GENE-DB human TR gene sequences so that V and J genes could be assigned. The TCRdist pipeline was used in a later analysis to assign CDR3 sequences and most-parsimonious VDJ recombination scenarios. A later analysis defined each TCR beta chain by its CDR3 amino acid sequence plus V-gene family, and excluded reads lacking a unique V-gene family. As a way to deal with suspected cross-contamination and a sequencing artifact, a later analysis dropped 640 or so nucleotide sequences that were highly shared and had low generation probability. For each public chain, a later analysis derived a clonal expansion index from normalized ranks of inferred template counts within each repertoire. In a later analysis, generation probabilities were computed using a VDJ recombination model fitted to out-of-frame rearrangements, and the results were checked against IGoR. In a later analysis, TCR-TCR, TCR-HLA and TCR-CMV co-occurrence was scored with hypergeometric tests, and a repertoire-size bias correction was applied to TCR pairs. False discovery rates were estimated in a later analysis by permuting HLA or CMV assignments 20 times. A later analysis grouped co-occurring TCRs with DBSCAN, adding TCRdist sequence similarity when clustering within HLA-allele-positive subsets. For co-occurrence clustering, repertoires with fewer than 30,000 or more than 120,000 public chains were excluded, along with four or five repertoires with anomalous nucleotide sharing. Imported from immuneACCESS, the table was reduced by TCRdb to in-frame sequences with V and J called. These copies leave out some clones; in studies compared against another copy, an unresolved V gene accounts for under half, and the cause of the remainder is not known. Clone size and V and J calls were adopted from that table, with D and trimming inferred from the DNA. Recorded for this sample are hundreds of thousands of clones; approximately 90% of them occurred a single time. The top ten clones comprise around 1% of the sample.

In total, around 600 healthy bone marrow donors made up the cohort. All cohort members were sampled while nominally healthy, although unrecorded immune exposures were likely present. The donor was CMV seronegative and belonged to the group of approximately 320 seronegative cohort members. A peripheral blood sample was provided by each donor, and peripheral blood mononuclear cells were used for TCR beta sequencing. The Qiagen DNeasy Blood Extraction Kit was used to extract genomic DNA from the blood cell samples. For this clone: Its antigen specificity is not known. Base qualities are not provided; no much larger clone lies one nucleotide away.

CDR1 and CDR2 are read off the germline V gene (reference sequence) as LNHDA and SQIVND. The cysteine opens and the phenylalanine closes a CDR3 of 13 amino acids. Kept here is only the CDR3 DNA, which spans 39 bases and is read in frame from base 1. This sequence was found in a woman aged 18 to 35 in good health and CMV-seronegative. The sequence links TRBV19 to TRBJ2-5; a tentative D match to TRBD1 spans 5 bases. The J call may be in error: the DNA end matches TRBJ2-7 better. Sequenced: PBMCs. The CDR3 has the sequence CASKVQGGYEQYF. The sequenced DNA: TGTGCCAGTAAGGTCCAGGGCGGCTACGAGCAGTACTTC.